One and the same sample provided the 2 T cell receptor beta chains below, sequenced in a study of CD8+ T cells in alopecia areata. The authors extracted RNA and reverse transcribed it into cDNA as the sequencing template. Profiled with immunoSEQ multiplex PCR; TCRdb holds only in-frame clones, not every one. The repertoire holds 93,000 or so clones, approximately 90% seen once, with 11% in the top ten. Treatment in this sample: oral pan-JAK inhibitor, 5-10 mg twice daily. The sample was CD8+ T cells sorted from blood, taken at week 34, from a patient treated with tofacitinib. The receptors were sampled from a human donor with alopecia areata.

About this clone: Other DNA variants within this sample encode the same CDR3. Here the CDR3 reads CAWSVGGEQYF. The CDR3 DNA is TGTGCCTGGAGTGTGGGGGGCGAGCAGTACTTC. The genes are TRBV30 and TRBJ2-7; a possible D gene is TRBD2 (6 bases). The germline V gene encodes CDR1 GTSNPN and CDR2 SVGIG (reference sequence). The CDR3 loop spans 11 amino acids. Trimming stripped 0 bases from V and 6 bases from J, with 6 bases between.

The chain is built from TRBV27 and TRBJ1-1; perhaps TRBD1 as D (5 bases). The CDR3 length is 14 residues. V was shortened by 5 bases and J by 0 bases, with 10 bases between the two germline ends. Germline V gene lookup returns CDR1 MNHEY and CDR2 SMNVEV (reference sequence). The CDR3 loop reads CASSPGGMNTEAFF. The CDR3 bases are TGTGCCAGCAGTCCGGGGGGGATGAACACTGAAGCTTTCTTT.